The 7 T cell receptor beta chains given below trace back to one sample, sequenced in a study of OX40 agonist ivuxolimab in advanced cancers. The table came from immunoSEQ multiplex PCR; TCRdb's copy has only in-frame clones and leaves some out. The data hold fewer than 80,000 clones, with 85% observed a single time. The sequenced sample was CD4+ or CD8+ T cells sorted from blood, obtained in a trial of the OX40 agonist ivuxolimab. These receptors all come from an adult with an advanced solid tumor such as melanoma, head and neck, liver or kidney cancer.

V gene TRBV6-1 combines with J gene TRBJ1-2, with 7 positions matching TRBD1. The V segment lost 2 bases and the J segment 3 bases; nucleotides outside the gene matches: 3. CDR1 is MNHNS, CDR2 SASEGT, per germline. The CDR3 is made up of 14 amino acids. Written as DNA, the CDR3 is TGTGCCAGCAGTGAACAGGGGGAGGACTATGGCTACACCTTC. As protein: CASSEQGEDYGYTF.

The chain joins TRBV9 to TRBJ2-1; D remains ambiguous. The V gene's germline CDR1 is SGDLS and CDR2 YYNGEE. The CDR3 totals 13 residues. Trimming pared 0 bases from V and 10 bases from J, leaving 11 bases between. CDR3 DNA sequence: TGTGCCAGCAGCGTAGCTCCTCTAGGGGAGCAGTTCTTC. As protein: CASSVAPLGEQFF.

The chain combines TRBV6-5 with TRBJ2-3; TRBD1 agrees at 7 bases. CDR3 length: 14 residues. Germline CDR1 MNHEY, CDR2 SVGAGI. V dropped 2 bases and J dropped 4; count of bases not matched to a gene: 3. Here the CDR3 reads CASSYDRVADTQYF. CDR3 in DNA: TGTGCCAGCAGTTACGACAGGGTGGCAGATACGCAGTATTTT.

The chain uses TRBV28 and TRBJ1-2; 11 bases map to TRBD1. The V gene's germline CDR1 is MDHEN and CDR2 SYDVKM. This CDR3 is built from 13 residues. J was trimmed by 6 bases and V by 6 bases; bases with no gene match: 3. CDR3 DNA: TGTGCCAGCAGACGGACAGGGGGCGATGGCTACACCTTC. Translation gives CASRRTGGDGYTF.

CDR3 nucleotide sequence: TGTGCCAGCAGTGAGGGAGGAGGATCAGGGAACGATGGCTACACCTTC. Amino acid sequence: CASSEGGGSGNDGYTF. The chain employs TRBV6-1 and TRBJ1-2; tentatively, D is TRBD1 (5 bases). Germline lookup yields CDR1 MNHNS and CDR2 SASEGT. The V gene lost 3 bases and the J gene lost 6 bases, with 20 bases spanning the gap. This CDR3 has 16 residues.

The CDR3 loop is CASRPDRGVYGYTF. CDR3 DNA sequence: TGTGCCAGCAGGCCCGACAGGGGAGTCTATGGCTACACCTTC. The V and J genes are TRBV6-6 and TRBJ1-2, with 8 bases fitting TRBD1. Germline CDR1 is MNHNY and CDR2 is SVGAGI (reference sequence). The trim removed 6 bases at V and 4 bases at J, leaving 7 bases unmatched. This CDR3 comprises 14 residues.

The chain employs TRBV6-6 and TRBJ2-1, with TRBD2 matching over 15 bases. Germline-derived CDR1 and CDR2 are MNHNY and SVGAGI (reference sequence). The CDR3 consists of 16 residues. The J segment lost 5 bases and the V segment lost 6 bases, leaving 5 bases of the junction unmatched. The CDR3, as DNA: TGTGCCAGCAGCTCCCGGACTAGCGGGGGGGACAATGAGCAGTTCTTC. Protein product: CASSSRTSGGDNEQFF.